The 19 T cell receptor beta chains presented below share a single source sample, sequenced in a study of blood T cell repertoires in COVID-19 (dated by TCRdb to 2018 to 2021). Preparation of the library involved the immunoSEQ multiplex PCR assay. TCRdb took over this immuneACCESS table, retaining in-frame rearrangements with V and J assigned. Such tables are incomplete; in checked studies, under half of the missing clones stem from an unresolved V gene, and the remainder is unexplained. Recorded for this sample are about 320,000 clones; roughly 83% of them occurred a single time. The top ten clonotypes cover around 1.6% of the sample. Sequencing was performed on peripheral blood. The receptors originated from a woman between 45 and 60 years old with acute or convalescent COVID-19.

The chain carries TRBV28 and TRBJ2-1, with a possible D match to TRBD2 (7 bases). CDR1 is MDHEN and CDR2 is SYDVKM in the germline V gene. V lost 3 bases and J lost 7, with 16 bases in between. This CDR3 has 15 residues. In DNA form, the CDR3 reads TGTGCCAGCAGTTTTGAAACAGGGAGGGGGAATGAGCAGTTCTTC. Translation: CASSFETGRGNEQFF. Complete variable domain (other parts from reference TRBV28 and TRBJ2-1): DVKVTQSSRYLVKRTGEKVFLECVQDMDHENMFWYRQDPGLGLRLIYFSYDVKMKEKGDIPEGYSVSREKKERFSLILESASTNQTSMYLCASSFETGRGNEQFFGPGTRLTVL.

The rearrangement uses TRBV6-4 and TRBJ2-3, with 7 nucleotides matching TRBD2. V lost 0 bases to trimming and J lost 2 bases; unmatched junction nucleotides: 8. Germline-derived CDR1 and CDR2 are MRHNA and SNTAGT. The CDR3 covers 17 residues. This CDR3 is CASSDSRGAGSTDTQYF. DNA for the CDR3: TGTGCCAGCAGTGACTCGAGGGGAGCGGGGTCCACAGATACGCAGTATTTT.

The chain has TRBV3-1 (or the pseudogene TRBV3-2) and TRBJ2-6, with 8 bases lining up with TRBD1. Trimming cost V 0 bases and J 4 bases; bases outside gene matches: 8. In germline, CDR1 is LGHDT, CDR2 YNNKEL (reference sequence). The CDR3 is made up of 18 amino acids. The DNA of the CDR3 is TGTGCCAGCAGCCAAGAAGGCAGGGGGCTCAGAGGGGCCAACGTCCTGACTTTC. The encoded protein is CASSQEGRGLRGANVLTF.

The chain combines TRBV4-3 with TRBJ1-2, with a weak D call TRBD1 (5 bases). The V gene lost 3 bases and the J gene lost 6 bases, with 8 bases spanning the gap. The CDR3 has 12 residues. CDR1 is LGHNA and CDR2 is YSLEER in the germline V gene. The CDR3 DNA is TGCGCCAGCAGCCAGGAGGGGCATGGCTACACCTTC. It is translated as CASSQEGHGYTF.

CDR3: CASSSGTDQETQYF. CDR3 in DNA: TGTGCCAGCAGCTCGGGGACAGACCAAGAGACCCAGTACTTC. This sequence joins TRBV7-2 and TRBJ2-5, with 7 nucleotides matching TRBD1. Trimming removed 4 bases from V and 0 bases from J; junction bases left unmatched: 2. This CDR3 contains 14 residues. CDR1 is SGHTA and CDR2 is FQGNSA in the germline V gene.

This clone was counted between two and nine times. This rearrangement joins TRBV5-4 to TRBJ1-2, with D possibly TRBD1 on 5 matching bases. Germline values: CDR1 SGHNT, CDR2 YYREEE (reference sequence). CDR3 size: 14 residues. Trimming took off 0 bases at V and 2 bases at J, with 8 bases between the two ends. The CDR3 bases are TGTGCCAGCAGCTTGGATCAGGGAAACTATGGCTACACCTTC. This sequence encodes CASSLDQGNYGYTF.

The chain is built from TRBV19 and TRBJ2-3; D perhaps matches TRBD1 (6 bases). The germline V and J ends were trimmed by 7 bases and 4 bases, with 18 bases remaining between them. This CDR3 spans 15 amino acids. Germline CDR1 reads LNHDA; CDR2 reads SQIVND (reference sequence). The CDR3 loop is CASTQTGYRPDTQYF. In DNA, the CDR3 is TGTGCCAGTACCCAAACAGGGTACAGGCCAGATACGCAGTATTTT.

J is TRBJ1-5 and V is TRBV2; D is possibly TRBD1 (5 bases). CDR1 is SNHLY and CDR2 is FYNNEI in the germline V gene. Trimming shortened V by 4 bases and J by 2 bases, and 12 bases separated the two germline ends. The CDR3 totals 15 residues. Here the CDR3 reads CASSAEAGGNQPQHF. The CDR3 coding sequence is TGTGCCAGCAGTGCCGAGGCGGGGGGCAATCAGCCCCAGCATTTT. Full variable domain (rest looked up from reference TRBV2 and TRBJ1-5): EPEVTQTPSHQVTQMGQEVILRCVPISNHLYFYWYRQILGQKVEFLVSFYNNEISEKSEIFDDQFSVERPDGSNFTLKIRSTKLEDSAMYFCASSAEAGGNQPQHFGDGTRLSIL.

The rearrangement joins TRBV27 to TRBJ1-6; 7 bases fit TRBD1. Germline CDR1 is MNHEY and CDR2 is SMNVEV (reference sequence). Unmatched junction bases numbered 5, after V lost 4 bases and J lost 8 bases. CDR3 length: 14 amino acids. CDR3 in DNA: TGTGCCAGCAGTTGGACAGGCCGCGATTCACCCCTCCACTTT. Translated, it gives CASSWTGRDSPLHF.

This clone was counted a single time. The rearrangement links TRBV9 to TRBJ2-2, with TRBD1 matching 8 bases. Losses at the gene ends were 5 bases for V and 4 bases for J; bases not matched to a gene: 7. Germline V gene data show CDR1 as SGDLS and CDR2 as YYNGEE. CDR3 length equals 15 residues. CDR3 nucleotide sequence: TGTGCCAGCAGTGCCCAGGGGGCTGGCACCGGGGAGCTGTTTTTT. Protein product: CASSAQGAGTGELFF.

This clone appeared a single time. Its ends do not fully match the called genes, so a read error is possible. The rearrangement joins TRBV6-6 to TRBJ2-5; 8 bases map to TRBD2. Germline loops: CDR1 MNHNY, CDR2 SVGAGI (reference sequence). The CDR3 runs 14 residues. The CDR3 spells CASSLGLAQKTQYF. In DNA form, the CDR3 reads TGTGCCAGCAGTCTCGGACTAGCCCAAAAGACCCAGTACTTC.

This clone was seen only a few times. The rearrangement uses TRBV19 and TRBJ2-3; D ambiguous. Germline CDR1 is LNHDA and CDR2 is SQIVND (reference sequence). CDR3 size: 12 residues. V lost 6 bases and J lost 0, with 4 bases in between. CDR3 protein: CASSGSTDTQYF. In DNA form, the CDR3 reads TGTGCCAGTAGCGGGAGCACAGATACGCAGTATTTT.

CDR3 nucleotide sequence: TGTGCGCCGGACAGCTCTAACTATGGCTACACCTTC. It translates to CAPDSSNYGYTF. This chain connects TRBV28 to TRBJ1-2, with D maybe TRBD1 (6 bases). There are 12 residues in the CDR3. Germline values: CDR1 MDHEN, CDR2 SYDVKM.

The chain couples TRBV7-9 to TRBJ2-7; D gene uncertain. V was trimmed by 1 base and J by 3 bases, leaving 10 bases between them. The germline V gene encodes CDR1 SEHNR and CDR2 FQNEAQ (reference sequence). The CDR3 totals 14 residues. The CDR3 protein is CASSLDLASYEQYF. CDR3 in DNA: TGTGCCAGCAGCTTAGATCTCGCCAGCTACGAGCAGTACTTC.

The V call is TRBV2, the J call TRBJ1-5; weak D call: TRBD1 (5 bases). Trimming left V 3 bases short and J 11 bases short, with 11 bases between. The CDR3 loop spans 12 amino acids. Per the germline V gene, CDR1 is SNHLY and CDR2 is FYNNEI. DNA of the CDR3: TGTGCCAGCAGTGATTTCGGGGGGGCCCAGCATTTT. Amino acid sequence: CASSDFGGAQHF.

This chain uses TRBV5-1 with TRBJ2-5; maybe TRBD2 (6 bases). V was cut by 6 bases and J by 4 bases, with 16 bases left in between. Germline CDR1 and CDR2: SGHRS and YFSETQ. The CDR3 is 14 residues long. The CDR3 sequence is CASTRDSHPETQYF. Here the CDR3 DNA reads TGCGCCAGCACCAGGGACTCCCACCCAGAGACCCAGTACTTC.

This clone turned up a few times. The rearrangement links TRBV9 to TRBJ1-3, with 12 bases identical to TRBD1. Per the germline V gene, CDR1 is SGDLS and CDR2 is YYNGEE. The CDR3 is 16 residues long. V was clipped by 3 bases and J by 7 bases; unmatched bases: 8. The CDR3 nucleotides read TGTGCCAGCAGCGGTGGGACAGGGGGCGTCTCGAACACCATATATTTT. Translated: CASSGGTGGVSNTIYF.

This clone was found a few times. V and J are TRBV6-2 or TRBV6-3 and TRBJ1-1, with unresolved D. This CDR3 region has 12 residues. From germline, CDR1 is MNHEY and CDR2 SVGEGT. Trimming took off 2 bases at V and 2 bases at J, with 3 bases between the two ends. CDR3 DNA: TGTGCCAGCAGTTACCTTAACACTGAAGCTTTCTTT. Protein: CASSYLNTEAFF.

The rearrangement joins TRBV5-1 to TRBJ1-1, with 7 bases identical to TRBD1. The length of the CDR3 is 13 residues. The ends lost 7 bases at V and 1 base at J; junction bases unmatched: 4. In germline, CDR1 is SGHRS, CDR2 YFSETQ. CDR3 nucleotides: TGCGCCAGCCGACAGGGTCAGAACACTGAAGCTTTCTTT. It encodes CASRQGQNTEAFF. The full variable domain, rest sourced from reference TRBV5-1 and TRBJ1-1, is KAGVTQTPRYLIKTRGQQVTLSCSPISGHRSVSWYQQTPGQGLQFLFEYFSETQRNKGNFPGRFSGRQFSNSRSEMNVSTLELGDSALYLCASRQGQNTEAFFGQGTRLTVV.